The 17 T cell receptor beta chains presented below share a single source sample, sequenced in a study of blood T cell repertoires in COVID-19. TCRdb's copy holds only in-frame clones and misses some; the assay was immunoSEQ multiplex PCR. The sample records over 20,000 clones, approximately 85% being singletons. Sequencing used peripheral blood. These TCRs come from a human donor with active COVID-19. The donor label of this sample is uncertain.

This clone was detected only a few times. The CDR3 loop is CSVVTGSEQYF. The DNA of the CDR3 is TGCAGCGTAGTGACAGGGAGCGAGCAGTACTTC. The chain joins TRBV29-1 to TRBJ2-7; 7 nucleotides match TRBD1. V was clipped by 6 bases and J by 6 bases; unmatched bases: 5. CDR1 and CDR2 (germline): SQVTM, ANQGSEA. The CDR3 loop spans 11 amino acids.

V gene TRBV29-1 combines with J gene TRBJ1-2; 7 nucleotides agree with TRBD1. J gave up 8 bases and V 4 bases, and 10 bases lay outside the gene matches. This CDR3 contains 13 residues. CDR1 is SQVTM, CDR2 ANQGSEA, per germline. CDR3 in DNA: TGCAGCGTTGGGAGGGGGCAGCTGGGCGGCTACACCTTC. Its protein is CSVGRGQLGGYTF.

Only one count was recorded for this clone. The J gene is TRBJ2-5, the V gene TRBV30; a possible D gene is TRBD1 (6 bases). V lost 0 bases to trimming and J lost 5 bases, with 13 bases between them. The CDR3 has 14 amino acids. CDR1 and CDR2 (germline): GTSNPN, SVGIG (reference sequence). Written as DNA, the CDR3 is TGTGCCTGGAGTGTACCAGGGCAGGGGGAGACCCAGTACTTC. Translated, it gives CAWSVPGQGETQYF.

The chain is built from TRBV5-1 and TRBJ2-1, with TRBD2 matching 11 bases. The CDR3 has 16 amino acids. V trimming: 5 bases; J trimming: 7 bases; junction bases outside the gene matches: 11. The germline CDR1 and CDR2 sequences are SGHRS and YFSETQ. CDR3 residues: CASSSIAGGPGNEQFF. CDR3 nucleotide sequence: TGCGCCAGCAGTTCGATAGCGGGAGGGCCTGGGAATGAGCAGTTCTTC.

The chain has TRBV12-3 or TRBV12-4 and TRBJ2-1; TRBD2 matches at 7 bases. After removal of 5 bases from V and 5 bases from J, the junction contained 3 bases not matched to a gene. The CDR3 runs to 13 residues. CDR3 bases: TGTGCCAGCAGTCCTAGCGGTAACAATGAGCAGTTCTTC. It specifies CASSPSGNNEQFF.

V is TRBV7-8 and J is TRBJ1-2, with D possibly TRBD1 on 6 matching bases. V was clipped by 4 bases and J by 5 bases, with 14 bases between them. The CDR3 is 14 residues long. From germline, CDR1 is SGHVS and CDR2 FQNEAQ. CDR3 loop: CASSSQGRGYGYTF. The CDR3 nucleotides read TGTGCCAGCAGCTCACAGGGTAGGGGATATGGCTACACCTTC.

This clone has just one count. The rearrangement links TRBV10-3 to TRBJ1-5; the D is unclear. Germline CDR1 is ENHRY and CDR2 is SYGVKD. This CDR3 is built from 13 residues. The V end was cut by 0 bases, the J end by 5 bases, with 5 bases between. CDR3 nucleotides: TGTGCCATCAGTGAGTCCCGAGATCAGCCCCAGCATTTT. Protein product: CAISESRDQPQHF.

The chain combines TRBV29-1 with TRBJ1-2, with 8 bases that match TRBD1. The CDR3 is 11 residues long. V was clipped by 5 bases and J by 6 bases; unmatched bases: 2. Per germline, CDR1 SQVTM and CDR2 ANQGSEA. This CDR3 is CSVRTGHGYTF. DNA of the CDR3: TGCAGCGTTCGGACAGGGCATGGCTACACCTTC.

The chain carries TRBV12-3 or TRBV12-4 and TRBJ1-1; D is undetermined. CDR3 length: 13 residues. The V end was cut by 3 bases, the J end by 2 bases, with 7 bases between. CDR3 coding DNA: TGTGCCAGCAGTTTGGGAGCTAACACTGAAGCTTTCTTT. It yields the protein CASSLGANTEAFF.

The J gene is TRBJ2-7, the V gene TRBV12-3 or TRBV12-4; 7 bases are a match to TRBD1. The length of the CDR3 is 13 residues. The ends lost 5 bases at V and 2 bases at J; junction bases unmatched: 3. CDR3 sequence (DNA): TGTGCCAGCAGTCTGGACAGGACCTACGAGCAGTACTTC. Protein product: CASSLDRTYEQYF.

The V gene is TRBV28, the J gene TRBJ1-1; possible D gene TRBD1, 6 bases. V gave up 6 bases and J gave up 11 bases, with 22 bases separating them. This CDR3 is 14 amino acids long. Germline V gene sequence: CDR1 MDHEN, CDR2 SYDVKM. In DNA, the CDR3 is TGTGCCAGCAGCCGGGTCGTACAGCCAGGGGAGGCTTTCTTT. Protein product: CASSRVVQPGEAFF.

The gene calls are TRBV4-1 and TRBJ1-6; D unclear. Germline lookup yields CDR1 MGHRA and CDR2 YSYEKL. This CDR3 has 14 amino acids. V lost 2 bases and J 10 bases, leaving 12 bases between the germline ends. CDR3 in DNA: TGCGCCAGCAGCCAATTGCGGGGAGGCTCACCCCTCCACTTT. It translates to CASSQLRGGSPLHF.

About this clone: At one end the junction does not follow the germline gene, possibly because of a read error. CDR3 in DNA: TGCGCCAGCAGCTTGGATGGGACAGGGTTCCGTCAGGCCTTC. It yields the protein CASSLDGTGFRQAF. J is TRBJ1-2 and V is TRBV5-1; 9 nucleotides agree with TRBD1. The CDR3 contains 14 residues. The V gene's germline CDR1 is SGHRS and CDR2 YFSETQ.

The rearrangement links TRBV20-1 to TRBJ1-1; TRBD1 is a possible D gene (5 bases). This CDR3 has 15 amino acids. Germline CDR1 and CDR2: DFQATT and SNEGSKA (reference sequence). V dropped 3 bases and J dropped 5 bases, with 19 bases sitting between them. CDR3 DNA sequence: TGCAGTGCTAGTCAGGCCCAGGGAATTTCAACTGAAGCTTTCTTT. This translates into CSASQAQGISTEAFF.

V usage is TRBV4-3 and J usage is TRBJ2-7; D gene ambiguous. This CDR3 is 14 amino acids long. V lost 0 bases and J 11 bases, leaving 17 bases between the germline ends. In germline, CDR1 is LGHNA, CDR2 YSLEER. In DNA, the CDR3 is TGCGCCAGCAGCCAAGATATCGTAGGAACAGAAAAGTACTTC. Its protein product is CASSQDIVGTEKYF.

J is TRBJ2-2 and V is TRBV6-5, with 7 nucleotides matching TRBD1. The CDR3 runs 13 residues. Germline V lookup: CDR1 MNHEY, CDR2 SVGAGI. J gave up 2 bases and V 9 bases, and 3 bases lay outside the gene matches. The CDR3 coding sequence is TGTGCCAGTGGACAGGTCAACACCGGGGAGCTGTTTTTT. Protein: CASGQVNTGELFF.

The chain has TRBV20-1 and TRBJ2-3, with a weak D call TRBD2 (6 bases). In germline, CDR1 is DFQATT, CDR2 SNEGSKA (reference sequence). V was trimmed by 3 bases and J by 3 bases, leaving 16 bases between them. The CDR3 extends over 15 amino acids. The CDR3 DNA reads TGCAGTGCTAGTGTTCCGGGGGAGCTGACAGATACGCAGTATTTT. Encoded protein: CSASVPGELTDTQYF.